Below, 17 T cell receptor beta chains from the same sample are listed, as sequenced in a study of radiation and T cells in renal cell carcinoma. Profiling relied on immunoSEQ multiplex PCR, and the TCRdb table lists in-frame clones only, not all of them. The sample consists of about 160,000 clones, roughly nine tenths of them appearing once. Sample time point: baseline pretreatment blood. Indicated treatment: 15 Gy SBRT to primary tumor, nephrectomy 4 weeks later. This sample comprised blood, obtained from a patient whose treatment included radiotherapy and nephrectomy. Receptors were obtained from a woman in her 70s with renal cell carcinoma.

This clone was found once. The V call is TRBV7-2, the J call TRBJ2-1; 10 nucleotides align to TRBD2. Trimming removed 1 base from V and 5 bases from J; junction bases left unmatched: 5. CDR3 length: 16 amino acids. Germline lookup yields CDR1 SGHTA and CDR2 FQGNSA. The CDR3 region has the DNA TGTGCCAGCAGCTTAGAAAGCGGGGGGGCCCACAATGAGCAGTTCTTC. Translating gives CASSLESGGAHNEQFF.

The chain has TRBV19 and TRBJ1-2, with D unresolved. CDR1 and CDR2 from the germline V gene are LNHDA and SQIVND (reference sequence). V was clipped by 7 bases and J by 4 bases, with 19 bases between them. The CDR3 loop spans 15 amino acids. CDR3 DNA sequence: TGTGCCAGTACCACCACCTATGGAGGGCTCTATGGCTACACCTTC. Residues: CASTTTYGGLYGYTF.

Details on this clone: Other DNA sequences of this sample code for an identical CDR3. This CDR3 is CASSLAADTQYF. As DNA, the CDR3 is TGTGCCAGCAGCTTAGCAGCAGATACGCAGTATTTT. The chain couples TRBV7-2 to TRBJ2-3, with D unclear. CDR1 and CDR2 from the germline V gene are SGHTA and FQGNSA. The CDR3 sequence is 12 residues long. Deletions cut 0 bases from V and 4 bases from J, with 2 bases between.

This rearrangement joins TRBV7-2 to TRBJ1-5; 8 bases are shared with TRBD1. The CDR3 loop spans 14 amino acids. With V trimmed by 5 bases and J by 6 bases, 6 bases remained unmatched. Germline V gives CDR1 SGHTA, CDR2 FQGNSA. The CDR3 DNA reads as TGTGCCAGCAGCCTCCGGACAGGGAGTCAGCCCCAGCATTTT. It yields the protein CASSLRTGSQPQHF.

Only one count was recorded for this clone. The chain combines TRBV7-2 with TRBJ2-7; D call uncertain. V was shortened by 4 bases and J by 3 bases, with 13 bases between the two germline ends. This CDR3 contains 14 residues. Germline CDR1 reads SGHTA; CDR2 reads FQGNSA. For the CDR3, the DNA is TGTGCCAGCAGCTCCCATAAGGGTAACTACGAGCAGTACTTC. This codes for CASSSHKGNYEQYF.

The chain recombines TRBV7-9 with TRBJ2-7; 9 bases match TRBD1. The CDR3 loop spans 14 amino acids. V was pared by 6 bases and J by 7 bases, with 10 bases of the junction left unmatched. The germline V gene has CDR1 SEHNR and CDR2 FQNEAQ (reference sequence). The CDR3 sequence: CASSPGTGYFEQYF. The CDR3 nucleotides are TGTGCCAGCAGTCCGGGGACAGGGTACTTTGAGCAGTACTTC.

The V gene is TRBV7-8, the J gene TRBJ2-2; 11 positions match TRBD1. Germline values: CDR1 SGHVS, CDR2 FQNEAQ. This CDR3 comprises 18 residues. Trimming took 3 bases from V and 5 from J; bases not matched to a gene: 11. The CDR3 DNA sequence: TGTGCCAGCAGCTTTCCCCCCGGACAGGGGGCGCTTACCGGGGAGCTGTTTTTT. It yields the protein CASSFPPGQGALTGELFF.

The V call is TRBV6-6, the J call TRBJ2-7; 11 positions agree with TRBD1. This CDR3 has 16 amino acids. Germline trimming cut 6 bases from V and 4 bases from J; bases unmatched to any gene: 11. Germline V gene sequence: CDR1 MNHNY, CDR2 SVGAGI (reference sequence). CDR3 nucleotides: TGTGCCAGCAGCGACCAGGGACAGGGGGAAAGGTACGAGCAGTACTTC. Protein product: CASSDQGQGERYEQYF.

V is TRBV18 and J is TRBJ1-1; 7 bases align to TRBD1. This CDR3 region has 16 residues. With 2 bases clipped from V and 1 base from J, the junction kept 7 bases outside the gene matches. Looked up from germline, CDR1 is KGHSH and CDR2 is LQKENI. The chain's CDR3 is CASSPITRQGNTEAFF. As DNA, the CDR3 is TGTGCCAGCTCACCAATTACCCGACAGGGGAACACTGAAGCTTTCTTT.

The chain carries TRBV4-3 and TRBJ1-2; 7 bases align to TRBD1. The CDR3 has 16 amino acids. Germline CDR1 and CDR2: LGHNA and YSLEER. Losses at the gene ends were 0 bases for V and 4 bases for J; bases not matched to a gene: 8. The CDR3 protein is CASSQDPEGAPYGYTF. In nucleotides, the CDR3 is TGCGCCAGCAGCCAAGATCCTGAGGGGGCACCCTATGGCTACACCTTC.

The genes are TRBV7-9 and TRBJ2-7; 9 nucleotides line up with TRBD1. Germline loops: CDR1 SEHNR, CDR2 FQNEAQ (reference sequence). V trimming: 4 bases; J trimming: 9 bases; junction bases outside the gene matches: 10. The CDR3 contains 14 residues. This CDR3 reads CASSSPDRGRGQYF. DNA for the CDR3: TGTGCCAGCAGCTCCCCGGACAGGGGAAGGGGGCAGTACTTC.

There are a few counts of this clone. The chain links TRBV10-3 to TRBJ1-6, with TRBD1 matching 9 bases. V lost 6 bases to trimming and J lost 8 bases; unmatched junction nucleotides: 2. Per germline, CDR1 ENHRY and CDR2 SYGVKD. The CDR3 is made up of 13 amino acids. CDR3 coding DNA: TGTGCCATCAGACGGGACAGGGATTCACCCCTCCACTTT. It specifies CAIRRDRDSPLHF.

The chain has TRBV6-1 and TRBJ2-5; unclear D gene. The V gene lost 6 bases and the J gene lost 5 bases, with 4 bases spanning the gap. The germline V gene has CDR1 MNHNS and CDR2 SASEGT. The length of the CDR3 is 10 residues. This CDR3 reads CASRMETQYF. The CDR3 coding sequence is TGTGCCAGCAGAATGGAGACCCAGTACTTC.

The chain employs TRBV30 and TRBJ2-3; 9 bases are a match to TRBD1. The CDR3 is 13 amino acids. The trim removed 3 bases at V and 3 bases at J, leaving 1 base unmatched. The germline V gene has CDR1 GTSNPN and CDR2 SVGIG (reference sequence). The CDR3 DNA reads TGTGCCTGGAGAGGGACAGGGACAGATACGCAGTATTTT. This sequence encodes CAWRGTGTDTQYF. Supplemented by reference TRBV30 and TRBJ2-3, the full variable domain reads SQTIHQWPATLVQPVGSPLSLECTVEGTSNPNLYWYRQAAGRGLQLLFYSVGIGQISSEVPQNLSASRPQDRQFILSSKKLLLSDSGFYLCAWRGTGTDTQYFGPGTRLTVL.

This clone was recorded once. CDR3 in amino acids: CASSLPGQGQETQYF. The CDR3 coding sequence is TGTGCCAGTAGCCTTCCGGGACAGGGCCAAGAGACCCAGTACTTC. The gene calls are TRBV19 and TRBJ2-5; 9 bases agree with TRBD1. Germline trimming cut 6 bases from V and 1 base from J; bases unmatched to any gene: 6. Germline-derived CDR1 and CDR2 are LNHDA and SQIVND (reference sequence). The CDR3 totals 15 residues.

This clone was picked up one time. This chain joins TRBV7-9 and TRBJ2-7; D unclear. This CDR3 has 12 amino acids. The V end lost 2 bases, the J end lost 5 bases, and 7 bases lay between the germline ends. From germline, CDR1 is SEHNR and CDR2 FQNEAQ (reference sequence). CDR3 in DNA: TGTGCCAGCAGCTTAATCGGAGACGAGCAGTACTTC. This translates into CASSLIGDEQYF.

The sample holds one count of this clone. The CDR3 DNA is TGTGCCAGCAGTCCCGGAGGGTACGAGCAGTACTTC. This gives the protein CASSPGGYEQYF. The rearrangement links TRBV6-6 to TRBJ2-7, with D possibly being TRBD2 (6 bases). V lost 5 bases and J 4 bases, leaving 9 bases between the germline ends. CDR1 and CDR2 from the germline V gene are MNHNY and SVGAGI (reference sequence). This CDR3 has 12 residues.